This entry lists 7 T cell receptor beta chains sequenced from one sample in a study of neurological immune-mediated disorders. TCRdb itself ran the 5' RACE reads through MiXCR, one entry per CDR3 protein. This table holds roughly 100,000 distinct CDR3 sequences, around 3.3% found once. Sequencing was carried out using PBMCs. All receptors derive from a woman in her late teens or twenties with multiple sclerosis.

This clonotype was seen ten or more times. The gene calls are TRBV11-2 and TRBJ1-4, with no clear D. The CDR3 consists of 13 residues. The V gene lost 0 bases and the J gene lost 8 bases, with 7 bases spanning the gap. Germline CDR1 and CDR2: SGHAT and FQNNGV. This CDR3 is CASSLDRLEKLFF. The CDR3 DNA sequence: TGTGCCAGCAGCTTAGATAGGCTCGAAAAACTGTTTTTT.

This clonotype was found many times. The V gene is TRBV9, the J gene TRBJ2-7; TRBD1 aligns across 7 bases. The CDR3 runs 15 residues. Germline V lookup: CDR1 SGDLS, CDR2 YYNGEE. V was clipped by 4 bases and J by 7 bases; unmatched bases: 14. The CDR3 sequence is CASSPGQVFLGEQYF. CDR3 nucleotide sequence: TGTGCCAGCAGCCCAGGACAGGTCTTCCTGGGGGAGCAGTACTTC. Full variable domain (remainder filled in from reference TRBV9 and TRBJ2-7): DSGVTQTPKHLITATGQRVTLRCSPRSGDLSVYWYQQSLDQGLQFLIQYYNGEERAKGNILERFSAQQFPDLHSELNLSSLELGDSALYFCASSPGQVFLGEQYFGPGTRLTVT.

This clonotype was observed at least ten times. The V and J genes are TRBV5-1 and TRBJ1-2; weak D call: TRBD1 (5 bases). The V gene lost 0 bases and the J gene lost 9 bases, with 15 bases spanning the gap. Germline CDR1 is SGHRS and CDR2 is YFSETQ. CDR3 length: 14 residues. CDR3 DNA: TGCGCCAGCAGCTTGGATCTGGCGGACATTCGCTACACCTTC. As protein: CASSLDLADIRYTF.

This clonotype was detected ten times or more. The V and J genes are TRBV5-1 and TRBJ1-2, with D tentatively TRBD1 (6 bases). The length of the CDR3 is 13 residues. CDR1 and CDR2 from the germline V gene are SGHRS and YFSETQ. V lost 4 bases and J 3 bases, leaving 10 bases between the germline ends. Written as DNA, the CDR3 is TGCGCCAGCAGCATGACAGGCGACTATGGCTACACCTTC. Amino acids: CASSMTGDYGYTF.

This clonotype has ten or more counts. The V call is TRBV20-1, the J call TRBJ2-7, with TRBD1 matching 7 bases. Losses at the gene ends were 0 bases for V and 3 bases for J; bases not matched to a gene: 8. Per the germline V gene, CDR1 is DFQATT and CDR2 is SNEGSKA (reference sequence). The CDR3 runs 15 residues. The CDR3 region has the DNA TGCAGTGCTAGAGATCCCGGGACAGCAAACTACGAGCAGTACTTC. Residues: CSARDPGTANYEQYF.

This clonotype was recorded a few times. The chain uses TRBV3-1 and TRBJ2-5, with 7 bases fitting TRBD2. The CDR3 consists of 15 residues. V lost 3 bases to trimming and J lost 3 bases; unmatched junction nucleotides: 7. Germline-derived CDR1 and CDR2 are LGHDT and YNNKEL (reference sequence). The CDR3 loop reads CASSHLTSREETQYF. CDR3 DNA: TGTGCCAGCAGCCACTTGACTAGCAGGGAAGAGACCCAGTACTTC.

The table lists this clonotype with many counts. This chain uses TRBV27 with TRBJ1-2; TRBD1 aligns across 9 bases. With 4 bases clipped from V and 4 bases from J, the junction kept 7 bases outside the gene matches. This CDR3 has 15 residues. Germline V gives CDR1 MNHEY, CDR2 SMNVEV (reference sequence). CDR3 sequence: CASSSGTGTGYGYTF. The CDR3 DNA follows: TGTGCCAGCAGTTCAGGGACAGGGACGGGCTATGGCTACACCTTC.